This entry is about one TCR beta chain. The data are from a study of blood T cell repertoires in COVID-19. Looking at the study overall: Samples representing acute and convalescent COVID-19 were sourced from the United States, Italy and Spain. The analysed material was cDNA or gDNA that came from T cells, B-cell-depleted T cells, or PBMCs.

In the original workflow: Amplification with reference gene primers provided the estimates of nucleated cell counts. The assay was immunoSEQ multiplex PCR, and TCRdb's table has in-frame clones only and misses some. The V and J calls and clone size were taken over from that table, and D and trimming were inferred from the DNA. The table includes tens of thousands of clones, 75% to 85% detected once. The CDR3 consists of 15 residues. Germline V CDR1 and CDR2: MNHEY, SMNVEV (reference sequence). V shed 5 bases, J shed 8 bases, and the junction held 9 bases outside the gene matches. The chain uses TRBV27 and TRBJ1-6, with 7 bases lining up with TRBD1. The source is a man aged 35-49 years with acute or convalescent COVID-19. Sequencing used peripheral blood. The CDR3 region is CASSRIDRADSPLHF. As DNA, the CDR3 is TGTGCCAGCAGTCGAATTGACAGGGCTGATTCACCCCTCCACTTT.